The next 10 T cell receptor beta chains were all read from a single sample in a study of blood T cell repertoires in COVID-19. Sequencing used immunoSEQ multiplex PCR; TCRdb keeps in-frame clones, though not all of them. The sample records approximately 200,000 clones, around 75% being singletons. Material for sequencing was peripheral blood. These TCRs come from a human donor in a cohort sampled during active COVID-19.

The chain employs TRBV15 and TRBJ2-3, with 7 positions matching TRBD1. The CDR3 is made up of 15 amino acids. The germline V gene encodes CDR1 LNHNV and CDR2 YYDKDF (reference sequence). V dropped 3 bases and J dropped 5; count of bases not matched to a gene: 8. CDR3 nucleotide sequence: TGTGCCACCAGCAGGCCCGACAGGGCTCAAGATACGCAGTATTTT. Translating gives CATSRPDRAQDTQYF.

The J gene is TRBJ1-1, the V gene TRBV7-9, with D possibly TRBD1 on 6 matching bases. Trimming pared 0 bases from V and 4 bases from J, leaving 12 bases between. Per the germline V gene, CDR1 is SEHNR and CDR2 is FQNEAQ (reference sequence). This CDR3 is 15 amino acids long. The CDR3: CASSLAQGRTTEAFF. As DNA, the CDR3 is TGTGCCAGCAGCTTAGCGCAGGGGCGGACCACTGAAGCTTTCTTT.

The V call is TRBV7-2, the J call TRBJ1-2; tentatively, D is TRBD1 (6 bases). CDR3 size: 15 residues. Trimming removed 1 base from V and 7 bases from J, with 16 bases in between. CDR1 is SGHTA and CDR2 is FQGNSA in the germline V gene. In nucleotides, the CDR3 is TGTGCCAGCAGCTTAGGTGGAGCGGGGGCGAGTGGCTACACCTTC. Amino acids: CASSLGGAGASGYTF. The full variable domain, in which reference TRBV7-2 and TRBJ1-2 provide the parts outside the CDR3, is GAGVSQSPSNKVTEKGKDVELRCDPISGHTALYWYRQSLGQGLEFLIYFQGNSAPDKSGLPSDRFSAERTGGSVSTLTIQRTQQEDSAVYLCASSLGGAGASGYTFGSGTRLTVV.

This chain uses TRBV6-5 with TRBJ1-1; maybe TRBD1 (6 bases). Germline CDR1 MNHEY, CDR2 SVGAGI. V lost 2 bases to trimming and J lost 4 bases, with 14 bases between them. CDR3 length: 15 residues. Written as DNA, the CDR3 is TGTGCCAGCAGTTACGGGGGAGGGGGGGGCACTGAAGCTTTCTTT. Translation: CASSYGGGGGTEAFF.

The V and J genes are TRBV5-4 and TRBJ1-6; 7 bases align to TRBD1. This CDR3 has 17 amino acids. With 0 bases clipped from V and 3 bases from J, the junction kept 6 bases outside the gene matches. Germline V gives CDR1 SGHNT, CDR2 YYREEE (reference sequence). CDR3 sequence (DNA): TGTGCCAGCAGCTTGGGTGGGGCAGGGGGCTATAATTCACCCCTCCACTTT. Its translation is CASSLGGAGGYNSPLHF.

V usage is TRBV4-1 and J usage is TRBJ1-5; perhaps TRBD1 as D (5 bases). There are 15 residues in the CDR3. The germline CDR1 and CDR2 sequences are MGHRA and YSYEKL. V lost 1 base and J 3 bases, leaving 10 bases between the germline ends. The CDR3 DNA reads TGCGCCAGCAGCCAAGGGGCAGGGAACAATCAGCCCCAGCATTTT. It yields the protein CASSQGAGNNQPQHF.

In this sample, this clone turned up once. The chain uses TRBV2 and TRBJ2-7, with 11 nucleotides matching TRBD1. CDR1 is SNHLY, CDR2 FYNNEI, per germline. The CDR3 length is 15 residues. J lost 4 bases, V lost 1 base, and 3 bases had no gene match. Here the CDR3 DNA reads TGTGCCAGCAGTGAAGGGACAGGGGGCCGGTACGAGCAGTACTTC. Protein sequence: CASSEGTGGRYEQYF.

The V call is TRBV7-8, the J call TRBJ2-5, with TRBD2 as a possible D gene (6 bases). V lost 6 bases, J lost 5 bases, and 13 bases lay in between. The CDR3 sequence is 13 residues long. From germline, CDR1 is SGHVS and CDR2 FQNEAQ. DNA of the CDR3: TGTGCCAGCAGTAACCCGGCGGGGGAGACCCAGTACTTC. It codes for CASSNPAGETQYF.

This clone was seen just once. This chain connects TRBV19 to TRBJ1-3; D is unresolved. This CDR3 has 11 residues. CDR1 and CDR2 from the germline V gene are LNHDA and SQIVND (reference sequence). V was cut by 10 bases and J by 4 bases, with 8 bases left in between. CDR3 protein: CATVSGNTIYF. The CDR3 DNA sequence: TGTGCCACAGTTTCCGGAAACACCATATATTTT.

DNA of the CDR3: TGTGCCACCAGAGGACGGGGGGACTACGAGCAGTACTTC. Protein: CATRGRGDYEQYF. The chain couples TRBV19 to TRBJ2-7; 7 bases are shared with TRBD2. The V gene's germline CDR1 is LNHDA and CDR2 SQIVND (reference sequence). J was trimmed by 3 bases and V by 10 bases; bases with no gene match: 9. This CDR3 comprises 13 residues. The full variable domain, rest sourced from reference TRBV19 and TRBJ2-7, is DGGITQSPKYLFRKEGQNVTLSCEQNLNHDAMYWYRQDPGQGLRLIYYSQIVNDFQKGDIAEGYSVSREKKESFPLTVTSAQKNPTAFYLCATRGRGDYEQYFGPGTRLTVT.